Included here is one T cell receptor (beta chain) sequence, with context. This record belongs to a study of blood T cell repertoires in COVID-19. Overall study context: COVID-19 samples collected from the United States, Italy and Spain covered acute and convalescent phases. From T cells, B-cell-depleted T cells, or PBMCs came the material, which was cDNA or gDNA.

Per the original data handling: By means of reference gene primer amplification, nucleated cell counts were estimated. TCRdb keeps only in-frame clones here, not all; method: immunoSEQ multiplex PCR. The V and J calls and clone size come from that table; D and trimming were worked out from the DNA. The data show 150,000 to 200,000 clones, 90% to 95% seen once. Germline V lookup: CDR1 LGHNA, CDR2 YNFKEQ. V lost 6 bases to trimming and J lost 6 bases, with 17 bases between them. CDR3 size: 14 residues. The TCR was taken from a woman aged 45 to 65 with acute or convalescent COVID-19. The rearrangement joins TRBV4-2 to TRBJ1-2; a weak D match, TRBD1 (5 bases). The specimen sequenced was peripheral blood. CDR3 sequence: CASSRGSALDGYTF. In DNA, the CDR3 is TGTGCCAGCAGTCGGGGGTCAGCCCTCGATGGCTACACCTTC.